A single T cell receptor (beta chain) is shown here with its context. Its matching antigen is unknown. The data belong to a study of post-analysis software for immune sequencing data. In the study overall: Patients had relapsing-remitting, secondary progressive or progressive-relapsing multiple sclerosis; some lacked subtype. Findings and caveats of the study: When the samples were clustered directly with F measure, those that had been prepared in the same batch showed strong co-clustering. The five TRBV segments detected at higher frequency in patients than in controls included TRBV5-6, TRBV5-1 and TRBV20-1.

TCR beta libraries were prepared from cDNA with unique molecular identifiers. TCRdb fed the PCR reads into MiXCR, producing one record per CDR3 protein. This table holds hundreds of thousands of distinct CDR3 sequences, roughly 50% found once. This CDR3 is 15 amino acids long. Looked up from germline, CDR1 is KGHSH and CDR2 is LQKENI. The TCR comes from a girl aged 10-17 years with multiple sclerosis. The chain employs TRBV18 and TRBJ2-5; TRBD1 matches at 8 bases. The assigned J gene may be wrong: the sequence end matches TRBJ2-7 better. Sequencing was carried out using blood. CDR3 amino acids: CASSPARGPTYEQYF. Here the CDR3 DNA reads TGTGCCAGCTCACCGGCCAGGGGGCCCACCTACGAGCAGTACTTC.